This T cell receptor beta chain was profiled in a study of blood T cell repertoires in COVID-19. Turning to the study itself: Whether acute or convalescent, the COVID-19 samples came from the United States, Italy and Spain.

Across 20 to 25 US areas, participants ranged in age from about 18 to 90 years. Measured with immunoSEQ multiplex PCR; TCRdb has only the in-frame clones, and not every one. Of fewer than 350,000 clones in the sample, around 90% were seen once. Germline CDR1 reads MNHEY; CDR2 reads SVGAGI. The CDR3 consists of 15 residues. Trimming took 6 bases from V and 4 from J; bases not matched to a gene: 3. This sequence originates from a woman under 30 with acute COVID-19. The chain is built from TRBV6-5 and TRBJ2-1; TRBD2 matches at 13 bases. Source material: PBMCs or T cells enriched from blood (not recorded which). For the CDR3, the DNA is TGTGCCAGCAGCAAGGGACTAGCGGGATACAATGAGCAGTTCTTC. Its translation is CASSKGLAGYNEQFF.